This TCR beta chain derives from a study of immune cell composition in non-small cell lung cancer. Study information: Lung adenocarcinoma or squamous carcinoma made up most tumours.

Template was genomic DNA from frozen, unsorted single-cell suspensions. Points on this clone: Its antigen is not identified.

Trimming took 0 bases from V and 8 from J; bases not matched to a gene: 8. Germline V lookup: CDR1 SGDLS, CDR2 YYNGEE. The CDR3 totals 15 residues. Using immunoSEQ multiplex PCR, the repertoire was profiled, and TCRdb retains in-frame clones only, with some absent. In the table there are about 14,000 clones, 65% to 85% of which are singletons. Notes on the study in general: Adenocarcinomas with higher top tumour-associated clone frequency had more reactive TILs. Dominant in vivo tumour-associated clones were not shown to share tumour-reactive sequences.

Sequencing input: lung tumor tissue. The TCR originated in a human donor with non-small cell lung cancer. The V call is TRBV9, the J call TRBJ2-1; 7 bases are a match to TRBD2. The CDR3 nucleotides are TGTGCCAGCAGCGTAGGTATGGGAGGGCGAGATGAGCAGTTCTTC. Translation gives CASSVGMGGRDEQFF.